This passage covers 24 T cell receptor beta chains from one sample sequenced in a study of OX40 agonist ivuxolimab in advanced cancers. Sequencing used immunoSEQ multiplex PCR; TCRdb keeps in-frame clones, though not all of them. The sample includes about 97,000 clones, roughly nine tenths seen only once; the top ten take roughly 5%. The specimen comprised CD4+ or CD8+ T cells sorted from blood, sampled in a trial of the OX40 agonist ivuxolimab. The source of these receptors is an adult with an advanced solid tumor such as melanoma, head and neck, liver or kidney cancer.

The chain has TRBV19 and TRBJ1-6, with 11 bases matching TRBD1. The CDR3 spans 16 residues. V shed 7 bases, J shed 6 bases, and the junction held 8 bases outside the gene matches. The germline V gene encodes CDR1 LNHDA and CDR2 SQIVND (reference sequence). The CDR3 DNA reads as TGTGCCAGTACCGTCGGGACAGGGGGAAGTAATTCACCCCTCCACTTT. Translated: CASTVGTGGSNSPLHF.

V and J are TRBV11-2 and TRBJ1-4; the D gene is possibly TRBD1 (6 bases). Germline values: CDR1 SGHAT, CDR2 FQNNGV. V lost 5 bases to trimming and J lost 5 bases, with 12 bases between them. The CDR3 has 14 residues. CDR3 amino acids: CASSRGQLNEKLFF. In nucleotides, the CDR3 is TGTGCCAGCAGCCGAGGACAGCTAAATGAAAAACTGTTTTTT.

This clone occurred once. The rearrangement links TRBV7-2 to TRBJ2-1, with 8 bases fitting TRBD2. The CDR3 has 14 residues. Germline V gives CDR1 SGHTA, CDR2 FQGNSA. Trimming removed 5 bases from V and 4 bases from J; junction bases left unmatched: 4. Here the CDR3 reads CASSRGGAYNEQFF. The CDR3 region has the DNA TGTGCCAGCAGCCGGGGGGGAGCTTACAATGAGCAGTTCTTC.

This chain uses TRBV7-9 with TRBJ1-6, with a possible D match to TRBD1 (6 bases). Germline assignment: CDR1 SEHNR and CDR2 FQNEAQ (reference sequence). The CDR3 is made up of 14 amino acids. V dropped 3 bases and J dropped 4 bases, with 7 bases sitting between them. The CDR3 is CASSLDSYNSPLHF. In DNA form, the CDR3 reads TGTGCCAGCAGCTTGGACAGTTATAATTCACCCCTCCACTTT.

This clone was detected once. DNA for the CDR3: TGTGCCAGCAGTCGGTTGGGCAACCCCAATCAGCCCCAGCATTTT. Translating it yields CASSRLGNPNQPQHF. The chain uses TRBV28 and TRBJ1-5; no clear D. CDR3 length: 15 residues. CDR1 is MDHEN, CDR2 SYDVKM, per germline. The V gene lost 5 bases and the J gene lost 3 bases, with 14 bases spanning the gap.

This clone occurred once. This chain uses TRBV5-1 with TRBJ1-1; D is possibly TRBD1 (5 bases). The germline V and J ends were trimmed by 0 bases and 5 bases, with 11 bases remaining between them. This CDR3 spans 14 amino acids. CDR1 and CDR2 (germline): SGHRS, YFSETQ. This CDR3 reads CASSLGHGGTEAFF. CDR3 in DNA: TGCGCCAGCAGCTTGGGGCACGGGGGTACTGAAGCTTTCTTT.

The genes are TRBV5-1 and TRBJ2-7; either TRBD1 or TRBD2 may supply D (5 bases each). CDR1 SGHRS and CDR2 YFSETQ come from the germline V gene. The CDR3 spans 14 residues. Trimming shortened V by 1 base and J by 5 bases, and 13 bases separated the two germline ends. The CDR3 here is CASSLRGAFHEQYF. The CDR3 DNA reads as TGCGCCAGCAGCTTGAGAGGGGCCTTCCACGAGCAGTACTTC.

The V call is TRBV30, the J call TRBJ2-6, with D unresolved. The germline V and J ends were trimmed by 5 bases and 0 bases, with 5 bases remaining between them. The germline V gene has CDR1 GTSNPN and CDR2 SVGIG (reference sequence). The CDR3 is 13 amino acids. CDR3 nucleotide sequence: TGTGCCTGGGAGTACTCTGGGGCCAACGTCCTGACTTTC. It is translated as CAWEYSGANVLTF.

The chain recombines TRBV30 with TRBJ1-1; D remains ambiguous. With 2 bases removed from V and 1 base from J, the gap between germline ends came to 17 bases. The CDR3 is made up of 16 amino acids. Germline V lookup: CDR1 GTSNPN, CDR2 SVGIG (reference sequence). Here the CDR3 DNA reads TGTGCCTGGAGTTGGGCCGGGGTCACTAGGAACACTGAAGCTTTCTTT. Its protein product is CAWSWAGVTRNTEAFF.

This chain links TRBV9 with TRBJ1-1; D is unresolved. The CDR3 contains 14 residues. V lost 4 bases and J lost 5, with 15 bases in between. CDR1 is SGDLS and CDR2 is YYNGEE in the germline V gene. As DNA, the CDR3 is TGTGCCAGCAGCCCTATTACCTCGGGGACTGAAGCTTTCTTT. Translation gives CASSPITSGTEAFF.

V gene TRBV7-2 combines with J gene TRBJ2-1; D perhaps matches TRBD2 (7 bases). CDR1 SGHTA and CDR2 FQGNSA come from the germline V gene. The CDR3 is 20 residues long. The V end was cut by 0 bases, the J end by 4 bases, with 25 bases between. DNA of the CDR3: TGTGCCAGCAGCTTAGCGGGCGTCTTTCCGGGCGGGGGCCTATACAATGAGCAGTTCTTC. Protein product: CASSLAGVFPGGGLYNEQFF.

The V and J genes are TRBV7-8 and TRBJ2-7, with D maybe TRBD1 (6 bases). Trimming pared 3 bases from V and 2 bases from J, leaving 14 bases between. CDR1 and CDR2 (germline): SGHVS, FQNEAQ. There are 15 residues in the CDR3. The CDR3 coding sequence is TGTGCCAGCAGCTTGAAGGGAACAGGGCCCTACGAGCAGTACTTC. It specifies CASSLKGTGPYEQYF.

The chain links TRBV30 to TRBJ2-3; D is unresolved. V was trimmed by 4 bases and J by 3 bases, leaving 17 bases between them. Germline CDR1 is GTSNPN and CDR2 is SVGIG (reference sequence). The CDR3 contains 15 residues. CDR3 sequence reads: CAWKKGTAGTDTQYF. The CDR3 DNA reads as TGTGCCTGGAAAAAGGGAACAGCTGGGACAGATACGCAGTATTTT. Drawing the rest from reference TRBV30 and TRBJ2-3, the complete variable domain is SQTIHQWPATLVQPVGSPLSLECTVEGTSNPNLYWYRQAAGRGLQLLFYSVGIGQISSEVPQNLSASRPQDRQFILSSKKLLLSDSGFYLCAWKKGTAGTDTQYFGPGTRLTVL.

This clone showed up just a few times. CDR3 region: CASSLDGTNYGYTF. The CDR3 DNA follows: TGTGCCAGCAGCTTAGATGGGACAAACTATGGCTACACCTTC. The rearrangement uses TRBV7-9 and TRBJ1-2; possible D gene TRBD1, 6 bases. Germline lookup yields CDR1 SEHNR and CDR2 FQNEAQ (reference sequence). The ends were cut back, 1 base at V and 2 bases at J, with 8 bases in the middle. The CDR3 has 14 amino acids.

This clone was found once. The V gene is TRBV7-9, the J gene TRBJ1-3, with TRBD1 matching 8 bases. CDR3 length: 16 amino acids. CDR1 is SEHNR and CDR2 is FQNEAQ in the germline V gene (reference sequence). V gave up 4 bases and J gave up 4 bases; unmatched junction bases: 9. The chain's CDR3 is CASSWWSGGEGNTIYF. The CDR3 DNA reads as TGTGCCAGCAGCTGGTGGTCAGGGGGCGAGGGAAACACCATATATTTT.

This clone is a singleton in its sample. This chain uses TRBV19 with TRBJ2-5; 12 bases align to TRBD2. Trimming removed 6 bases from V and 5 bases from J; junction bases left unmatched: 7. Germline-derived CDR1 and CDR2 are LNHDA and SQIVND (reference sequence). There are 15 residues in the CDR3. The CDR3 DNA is TGTGCCAGTAGGACTAGCGGGAGAAGTGGGGAGACCCAGTACTTC. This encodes CASRTSGRSGETQYF. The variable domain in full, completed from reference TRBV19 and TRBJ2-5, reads DGGITQSPKYLFRKEGQNVTLSCEQNLNHDAMYWYRQDPGQGLRLIYYSQIVNDFQKGDIAEGYSVSREKKESFPLTVTSAQKNPTAFYLCASRTSGRSGETQYFGPGTRLLVL.

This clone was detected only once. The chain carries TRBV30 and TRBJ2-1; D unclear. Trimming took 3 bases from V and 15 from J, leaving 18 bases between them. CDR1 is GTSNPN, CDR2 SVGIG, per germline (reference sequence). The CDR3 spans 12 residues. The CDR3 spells CAWSGSELSLFF. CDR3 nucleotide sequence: TGTGCCTGGAGCGGGTCGGAGCTCAGTCTGTTCTTC.

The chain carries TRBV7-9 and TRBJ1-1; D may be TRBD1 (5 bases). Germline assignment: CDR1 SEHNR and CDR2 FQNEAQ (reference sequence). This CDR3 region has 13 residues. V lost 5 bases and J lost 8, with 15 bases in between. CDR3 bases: TGTGCCAGCAGCCGGGGAGGGGAGAAAGAAGCTTTCTTT. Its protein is CASSRGGEKEAFF.

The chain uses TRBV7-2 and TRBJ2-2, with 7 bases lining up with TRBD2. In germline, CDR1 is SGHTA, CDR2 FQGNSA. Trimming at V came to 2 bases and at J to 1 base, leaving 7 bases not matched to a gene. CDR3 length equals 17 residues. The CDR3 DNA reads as TGTGCCAGCAGCTTATCGGCTAGCGGAAAGAACACCGGGGAGCTGTTTTTT. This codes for CASSLSASGKNTGELFF.

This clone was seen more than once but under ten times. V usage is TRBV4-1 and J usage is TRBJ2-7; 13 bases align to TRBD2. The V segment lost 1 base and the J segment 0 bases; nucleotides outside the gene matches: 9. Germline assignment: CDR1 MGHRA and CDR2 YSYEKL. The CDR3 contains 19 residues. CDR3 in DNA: TGCGCCAGCAGCCAAGGATTGGGACTAGCGGGATTAAGCTCCTACGAGCAGTACTTC. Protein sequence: CASSQGLGLAGLSSYEQYF.

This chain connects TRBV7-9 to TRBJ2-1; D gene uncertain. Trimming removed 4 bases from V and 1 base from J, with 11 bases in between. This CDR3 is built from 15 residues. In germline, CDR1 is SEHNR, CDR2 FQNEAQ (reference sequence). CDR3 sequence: CASSSGRDSYNEQFF. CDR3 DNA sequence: TGTGCCAGCAGCTCGGGTAGAGATTCCTACAATGAGCAGTTCTTC.

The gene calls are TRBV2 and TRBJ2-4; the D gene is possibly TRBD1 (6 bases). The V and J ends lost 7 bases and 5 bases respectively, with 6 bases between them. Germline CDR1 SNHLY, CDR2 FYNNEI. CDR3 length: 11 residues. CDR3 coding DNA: TGTGCCAGCAAGGGGGAAAACATTCAGTACTTC. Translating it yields CASKGENIQYF.

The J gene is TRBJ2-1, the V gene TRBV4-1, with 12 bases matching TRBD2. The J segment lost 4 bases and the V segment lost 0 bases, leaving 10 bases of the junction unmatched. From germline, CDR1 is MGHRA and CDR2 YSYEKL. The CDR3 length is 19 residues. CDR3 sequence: CASSQDRTSSGRDYNEQFF. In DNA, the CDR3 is TGCGCCAGCAGCCAAGACCGGACCTCTAGCGGGAGGGATTACAATGAGCAGTTCTTC.

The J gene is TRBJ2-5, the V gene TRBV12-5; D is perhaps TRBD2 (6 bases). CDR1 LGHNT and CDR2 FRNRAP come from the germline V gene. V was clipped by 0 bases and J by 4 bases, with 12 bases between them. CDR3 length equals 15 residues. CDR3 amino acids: CASGLVAAGRETQYF. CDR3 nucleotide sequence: TGTGCTAGTGGTTTGGTAGCGGCGGGAAGAGAGACCCAGTACTTC.